This TCR beta chain is from a study of tumor-infiltrating lymphocytes in oesophageal squamous cell carcinoma. The CDR3 has 16 residues. Germline V lookup: CDR1 SGHVS, CDR2 FQNEAQ. TCRdb re-analysed the PCR reads in MiXCR, keeping a single row per CDR3 protein. The table has some 20,000 distinct CDR3 sequences, less than 50% seen once; the top ten hold 30% to 40%. The specimen was normal esophageal tissue next to the tumor. This chain joins TRBV7-8 and TRBJ2-3; TRBD2 aligns across 14 bases. TRBJ2-1 explains the end of the DNA better; the J call may be wrong. The sequence was collected from a female donor with esophageal squamous cell carcinoma. The CDR3 reads CASSPRTSGRTYEQFF. CDR3 sequence (DNA): TGTGCCAGCAGCCCCCGGACTAGCGGGAGGACCTACGAGCAGTTCTTC.